The 20 T cell receptor beta chains in this list originate from one sample, sequenced in a study of control samples from healthy donors and cancer patients. Produced via immunoSEQ multiplex PCR; TCRdb's table is partial and in-frame only. The data hold approximately 97,000 clones, with 80% to 90% observed a single time. The sequenced sample was blood. The receptors were gathered from a man under 40 in good health.

The chain carries TRBV2 and TRBJ1-1; D gene uncertain. Trimming took off 3 bases at V and 1 base at J, with 12 bases between the two ends. CDR1 is SNHLY, CDR2 FYNNEI, per germline. This CDR3 region has 15 residues. CDR3 bases: TGTGCCAGCAGTGATGGTCCGTTCCCGAACACTGAAGCTTTCTTT. This sequence encodes CASSDGPFPNTEAFF.

A single count supports this clone. The gene calls are TRBV7-9 and TRBJ2-1; possible D gene TRBD2, 5 bases. V shed 0 bases and J shed 5 bases, with 11 bases lying between them. The CDR3 sequence is 15 residues long. Germline CDR1 reads SEHNR; CDR2 reads FQNEAQ (reference sequence). CDR3 bases: TGTGCCAGCAGCTTAGCCCTAGCCGGAGACAATGAGCAGTTCTTC. Translating gives CASSLALAGDNEQFF.

This chain uses TRBV7-8 with TRBJ2-5; D might be TRBD1 or TRBD2, each matching 5 bases. The germline V gene encodes CDR1 SGHVS and CDR2 FQNEAQ. The CDR3 runs 13 residues. Between the trimmed V and J ends, which lost 8 bases and 1 base, there was a span of 11 bases. The CDR3, as DNA: TGTGCCAGCTGGGGGAGTCGCCAAGAGACCCAGTACTTC. This translates into CASWGSRQETQYF.

This clone was recorded once. The chain links TRBV4-3 to TRBJ2-1; TRBD2 might be the D (5 bases). Per the germline V gene, CDR1 is LGHNA and CDR2 is YSLEER. The CDR3 length is 16 residues. V shed 0 bases and J shed 8 bases, with 17 bases lying between them. CDR3 residues: CASSQDGEIVGHEQFF. CDR3 DNA: TGCGCCAGCAGCCAAGACGGGGAAATAGTGGGCCATGAGCAGTTCTTC.

The CDR3 protein is CASSPSPNQPQHF. The CDR3 DNA is TGTGCCAGCAGTCCCTCCCCAAATCAGCCCCAGCATTTT. The V and J genes are TRBV27 and TRBJ1-5; no clear D gene. Germline CDR1 reads MNHEY; CDR2 reads SMNVEV (reference sequence). The V end lost 5 bases, the J end lost 4 bases, and 9 bases lay between the germline ends. The CDR3 has 13 amino acids.

The chain couples TRBV5-4 to TRBJ2-5; the match to TRBD1 covers 10 bases. Germline values: CDR1 SGHNT, CDR2 YYREEE (reference sequence). The CDR3 spans 16 residues. With V trimmed by 0 bases and J by 4 bases, 6 bases remained unmatched. CDR3 loop: CASSLDGTGEGETQYF. CDR3 sequence (DNA): TGTGCCAGCAGCTTGGACGGGACAGGGGAAGGAGAGACCCAGTACTTC. Full variable domain (remainder filled in from reference TRBV5-4 and TRBJ2-5): ETGVTQSPTHLIKTRGQQVTLRCSSQSGHNTVSWYQQALGQGPQFIFQYYREEENGRGNFPPRFSGLQFPNYSSELNVNALELDDSALYLCASSLDGTGEGETQYFGPGTRLLVL.

J is TRBJ1-1 and V is TRBV28; a possible D gene is TRBD1 (6 bases). The CDR3 has 14 amino acids. Trimming removed 3 bases at V and 4 bases at J, with 12 bases between. Germline V gene sequence: CDR1 MDHEN, CDR2 SYDVKM. As DNA, the CDR3 is TGTGCCAGCAGTTTCCACAGGGAGGGCACTGAAGCTTTCTTT. Protein: CASSFHREGTEAFF.

The count of this clone is one. The rearrangement links TRBV5-1 to TRBJ2-7; D not resolved. V was trimmed by 4 bases and J by 5 bases, leaving 19 bases between them. This CDR3 spans 15 amino acids. CDR1 and CDR2 (germline): SGHRS, YFSETQ. The CDR3 here is CASSQGSGLFDEQYF. In nucleotides, the CDR3 is TGCGCCAGCAGCCAAGGGTCGGGCCTCTTCGACGAGCAGTACTTC.

The chain has TRBV6-4 and TRBJ2-1; 12 bases map to TRBD2. The CDR3 is 16 amino acids. The V segment lost 3 bases and the J segment 8 bases; nucleotides outside the gene matches: 8. From germline, CDR1 is MRHNA and CDR2 SNTAGT. The CDR3 loop reads CASSEHGLAGRDEQFF. Written as DNA, the CDR3 is TGTGCCAGCAGTGAACATGGACTAGCGGGACGGGATGAGCAGTTCTTC.

A note on this clone: A read error may account for a junction end that differs from germline. Other DNA sequences in the sample encode the same CDR3. The V and J genes are TRBV5-6 and TRBJ2-2, with TRBD1 identical over 7 bases. The CDR3 is made up of 13 amino acids. Germline CDR1 and CDR2: SGHDT and YYEEEE. CDR3: CASRRTGVGELFF. DNA of the CDR3: TGTGCCAGCAGACGTACAGGGGTCGGGGAGTTGTTTTTT.

V and J are TRBV11-2 and TRBJ2-4; D not resolved. Trimming shortened V by 4 bases and J by 8 bases, and 9 bases separated the two germline ends. Per the germline V gene, CDR1 is SGHAT and CDR2 is FQNNGV. The CDR3 length is 12 residues. CDR3 residues: CASSSTLDIQYF. The CDR3 nucleotides read TGTGCCAGCAGCTCCACTCTAGACATTCAGTACTTC.

With regard to this clone: Other DNA sequences within the sample encode an identical CDR3. The chain has TRBV14 and TRBJ2-7; D is tentatively TRBD1 or TRBD2 (6 bases each). In germline, CDR1 is SGHDN, CDR2 FVKESK. V lost 1 base to trimming and J lost 2 bases, with 18 bases between them. This CDR3 comprises 17 residues. The CDR3 region has the DNA TGTGCCAGCAGCCAAGGGGGGCGGGGACCCCGGGCCTACGAGCAGTACTTC. This encodes CASSQGGRGPRAYEQYF.

This clone has only a few counts. This sequence joins TRBV15 and TRBJ2-7, with a possible D match to TRBD1 (5 bases). The V end was cut by 1 base, the J end by 4 bases, with 11 bases between. The germline gives CDR1 LNHNV, CDR2 YYDKDF (reference sequence). The CDR3 sequence is 14 residues long. Here the CDR3 DNA reads TGTGCCACCAGCAGAGGGCAGGGCCCTTACGAGCAGTACTTC. It encodes CATSRGQGPYEQYF.

V usage is TRBV27 and J usage is TRBJ2-3; TRBD2 matches at 10 bases. CDR1 and CDR2 from the germline V gene are MNHEY and SMNVEV (reference sequence). The CDR3 is made up of 17 amino acids. V lost 6 bases and J lost 4; bases outside the gene matches: 13. CDR3 in amino acids: CASSLLAGTPGADTQYF. CDR3 in DNA: TGTGCCAGCAGCTTACTAGCGGGAACTCCCGGGGCAGATACGCAGTATTTT.

With regard to this clone: Germline is not matched at one junction end, which may reflect a read error. The V gene is TRBV7-9, the J gene TRBJ2-1, with 7 bases identical to TRBD2. Germline V gene data show CDR1 as SEHNR and CDR2 as FQNEAQ (reference sequence). CDR3 size: 11 residues. In DNA, the CDR3 is TGTGCCAGCAGCCCCGGACTAGTAGTGGTCTTC. This encodes CASSPGLVVVF.

V usage is TRBV6-5 and J usage is TRBJ2-1, with TRBD1 identical over 8 bases. This CDR3 region has 15 residues. V lost 6 bases to trimming and J lost 10 bases; unmatched junction nucleotides: 14. Germline lookup yields CDR1 MNHEY and CDR2 SVGAGI. DNA of the CDR3: TGTGCCAGCAGCGGACAGGGAGCCTGGCCAGGGGAGCAGTTCTTC. Its protein is CASSGQGAWPGEQFF.

The chain couples TRBV6-2 or TRBV6-3 to TRBJ2-7; 7 positions match TRBD2. Germline assignment: CDR1 MNHEY and CDR2 SVGEGT. There are 16 residues in the CDR3. The V and J ends lost 6 bases and 1 base, in that order; junction bases with no gene match: 12. CDR3 region: CASSPTRLAGSYEQYF. The CDR3 coding sequence is TGTGCCAGCAGCCCTACGAGACTAGCAGGATCCTACGAGCAGTACTTC.

The rearrangement links TRBV6-5 to TRBJ2-1; D is unresolved. The CDR3 is 13 residues long. V was cut by 5 bases and J by 6 bases, with 11 bases left in between. Looked up from germline, CDR1 is MNHEY and CDR2 is SVGAGI. The CDR3 loop reads CASSLNALNEQFF. CDR3 coding DNA: TGTGCCAGCAGTCTCAACGCCCTCAATGAGCAGTTCTTC.

The V gene is TRBV27, the J gene TRBJ2-2; tentatively, D is TRBD2 (8 bases). The CDR3 spans 20 residues. V lost 1 base, J lost 2 bases, and 23 bases lay in between. Germline V CDR1 and CDR2: MNHEY, SMNVEV (reference sequence). As DNA, the CDR3 is TGTGCCAGCAGTTTATGGGGACAGAATAGAGCGGGGGTTAACACCGGGGAGCTGTTTTTT. This encodes CASSLWGQNRAGVNTGELFF.

The V gene is TRBV3-1 (or the pseudogene TRBV3-2), the J gene TRBJ2-1; D unresolved. CDR3 size: 12 residues. Trimming left V 4 bases short and J 7 bases short, with 8 bases between. Per germline, CDR1 LGHDT and CDR2 YNNKEL (reference sequence). The CDR3 reads CASSRSKNEQFF. CDR3 sequence (DNA): TGTGCCAGCAGCCGGTCGAAAAATGAGCAGTTCTTC.